The clone carrying this T cell receptor (beta chain) was seen a single time. Some clones are missing from TCRdb's copy, which holds only in-frame ones; the method was immunoSEQ multiplex PCR. The sample has about 130,000 clones; about nine tenths are singletons. The record originates from a study of cytomegalovirus exposure and HLA in healthy donors. Trimming at V came to 2 bases and at J to 4 bases, leaving 3 bases not matched to a gene. From germline, CDR1 is SGHTA and CDR2 FQGNSA. The CDR3 loop spans 14 amino acids. Source material: PBMCs. V and J are TRBV7-2 and TRBJ2-7; 9 nucleotides align to TRBD2. This TCR derives from a woman aged 25-40 years in good health and CMV-seropositive. CDR3 sequence reads: CASSLLAGGYEQYF. Written as DNA, the CDR3 is TGTGCCAGCAGCTTATTGGCGGGAGGGTACGAGCAGTACTTC. The full variable domain, with the rest looked up from reference TRBV7-2 and TRBJ2-7, is GAGVSQSPSNKVTEKGKDVELRCDPISGHTALYWYRQSLGQGLEFLIYFQGNSAPDKSGLPSDRFSAERTGGSVSTLTIQRTQQEDSAVYLCASSLLAGGYEQYFGPGTRLTVT.